This record concerns one T cell receptor (beta chain) sequence. The repertoire was sequenced with immunoSEQ multiplex PCR; TCRdb's copy has only in-frame clones and lacks some. There are 30,000 or so clones in the sample; around nine tenths occur only once, and 5% to 7.5% lies in the top ten. The sample originates from a study of T cell changes during pregnancy in multiple sclerosis. The V and J ends lost 4 bases and 6 bases respectively, with 14 bases between them. CDR1 and CDR2 from the germline V gene are SGHDN and FVKESK. This CDR3 contains 14 residues. The TCR comes from a female donor with multiple sclerosis, enrolled in a pregnancy study. The chain has TRBV14 and TRBJ2-3; D ambiguous. The sample consisted of CD8+ T cells from peripheral blood mononuclear cells, taken before pregnancy. The CDR3, as DNA: TGTGCCAGCAGCCCCTGGCTCCTGCCGGATACGCAGTATTTT. It yields the protein CASSPWLLPDTQYF.